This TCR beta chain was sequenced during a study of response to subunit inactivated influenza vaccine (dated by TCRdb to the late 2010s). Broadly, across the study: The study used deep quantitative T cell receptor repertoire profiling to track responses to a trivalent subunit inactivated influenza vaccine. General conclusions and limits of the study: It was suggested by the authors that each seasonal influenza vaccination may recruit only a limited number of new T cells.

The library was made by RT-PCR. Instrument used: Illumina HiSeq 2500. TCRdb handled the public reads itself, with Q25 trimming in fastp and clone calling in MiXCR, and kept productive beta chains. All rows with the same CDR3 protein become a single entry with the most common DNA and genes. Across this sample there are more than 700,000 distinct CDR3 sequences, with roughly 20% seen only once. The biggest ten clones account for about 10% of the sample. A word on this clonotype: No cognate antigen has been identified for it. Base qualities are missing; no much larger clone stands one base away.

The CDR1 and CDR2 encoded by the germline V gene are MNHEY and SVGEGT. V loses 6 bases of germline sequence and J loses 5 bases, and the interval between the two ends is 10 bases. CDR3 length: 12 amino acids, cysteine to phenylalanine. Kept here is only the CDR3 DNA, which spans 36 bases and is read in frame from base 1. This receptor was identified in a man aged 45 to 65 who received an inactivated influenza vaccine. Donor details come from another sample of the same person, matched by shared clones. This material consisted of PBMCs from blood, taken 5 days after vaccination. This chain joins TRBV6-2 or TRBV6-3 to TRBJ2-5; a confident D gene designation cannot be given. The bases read TGTGCCAGCAGGACGACTGGGGAGACCCAGTACTTC. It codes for CASRTTGETQYF.